The 22 T cell receptor beta chains below all came from one sample that was sequenced in a study of blood T cell repertoires in COVID-19. Repertoires were generated with immunoSEQ multiplex PCR, while TCRdb's copy carries only in-frame clones and drops some. The table has tens of thousands of clones, 84% seen once. Sequences were obtained from peripheral blood. These receptors all stem from a human donor in a cohort sampled during active COVID-19.

J is TRBJ1-2 and V is TRBV5-1; D remains unclear. The CDR3 has 12 residues. The V gene's germline CDR1 is SGHRS and CDR2 YFSETQ. Trimming left V 3 bases short and J 8 bases short, with 11 bases between. CDR3 sequence reads: CASSYDNAGYTF. The CDR3, as DNA: TGCGCCAGCAGCTACGACAATGCCGGCTACACCTTC.

This chain joins TRBV27 and TRBJ2-1; a possible D gene is TRBD2 (5 bases). Trimming shortened V by 7 bases and J by 3 bases, and 19 bases separated the two germline ends. CDR3 length: 16 residues. In germline, CDR1 is MNHEY, CDR2 SMNVEV (reference sequence). CDR3 region: CASTRSGGRDYNEQFF. CDR3 nucleotide sequence: TGTGCCAGCACCAGGAGCGGAGGACGAGACTACAATGAGCAGTTCTTC.

The CDR3 DNA reads TGTGCAAGTCGCTTATTCACAGGGGACTCCTACGAGCAGTACTTC. Protein: CASRLFTGDSYEQYF. V and J are TRBV12-2 and TRBJ2-7; TRBD1 is taken as the D call from the table, unchecked against the DNA. TRBV12-2 constitutes a pseudogene. The CDR3 consists of 15 residues.

J is TRBJ1-2 and V is TRBV30; D remains unclear. The CDR3 covers 11 residues. From germline, CDR1 is GTSNPN and CDR2 SVGIG (reference sequence). Trimming removed 8 bases from V and 7 bases from J, with 14 bases in between. CDR3 nucleotides: TGTGCCCTTCCGTCGGGAGGTGGCTACACCTTC. Translated: CALPSGGGYTF.

The V call is TRBV4-2, the J call TRBJ2-3; TRBD1 matches at 7 bases. There are 16 residues in the CDR3. Germline V lookup: CDR1 LGHNA, CDR2 YNFKEQ. V shed 4 bases and J 2 bases; nucleotides not matched to a gene: 9. CDR3 in DNA: TGTGCCAGCAGCCTTCCGAACAGGGGTATCACAGATACGCAGTATTTT. Translated: CASSLPNRGITDTQYF.

This rearrangement joins TRBV7-9 to TRBJ1-6, with TRBD1 identical over 7 bases. The J segment lost 5 bases and the V segment lost 5 bases, leaving 6 bases of the junction unmatched. The CDR3 is 15 amino acids. Germline V gives CDR1 SEHNR, CDR2 FQNEAQ (reference sequence). Here the CDR3 DNA reads TGTGCCAGCAGCAGTTACAGGGGCGATAATTCACCCCTCCACTTT. Translation gives CASSSYRGDNSPLHF.

This chain connects TRBV5-5 to TRBJ1-2; 9 bases match TRBD1. J lost 4 bases, V lost 4 bases, and 8 bases had no gene match. The CDR3 is 15 residues long. CDR1 and CDR2 (germline): SGHKS, YYEKEE (reference sequence). The CDR3 DNA is TGTGCCAGCAGCCCGAGACAGGGGGACGGCTATGGCTACACCTTC. The encoded protein is CASSPRQGDGYGYTF. The full variable domain, its missing parts supplied by reference TRBV5-5 and TRBJ1-2, is DAGVTQSPTHLIKTRGQQVTLRCSPISGHKSVSWYQQVLGQGPQFIFQYYEKEERGRGNFPDRFSARQFPNYSSELNVNALLLGDSALYLCASSPRQGDGYGYTFGSGTRLTVV.

This clone was seen once. The V call is TRBV10-3, the J call TRBJ1-3, with TRBD1 matching over 8 bases. With 6 bases clipped from V and 0 bases from J, the junction kept 13 bases outside the gene matches. This CDR3 contains 18 residues. In germline, CDR1 is ENHRY, CDR2 SYGVKD. The CDR3 DNA is TGTGCCATCAGCCTCCGGGACAGGAGTTGGCTCTCTGGAAACACCATATATTTT. It encodes CAISLRDRSWLSGNTIYF.

V and J are TRBV11-2 and TRBJ2-1; TRBD2 agrees at 8 bases. Germline assignment: CDR1 SGHAT and CDR2 FQNNGV. The trim removed 0 bases at V and 2 bases at J, leaving 6 bases unmatched. The CDR3 contains 17 residues. CDR3 in amino acids: CASSLESGRAPYNEQFF. CDR3 bases: TGTGCCAGCAGCTTAGAGTCCGGGAGGGCCCCCTACAATGAGCAGTTCTTC.

The chain links TRBV9 to TRBJ2-2, with 10 bases fitting TRBD2. The V gene's germline CDR1 is SGDLS and CDR2 YYNGEE. Trimming removed 4 bases from V and 5 bases from J; junction bases left unmatched: 11. The CDR3 is made up of 17 amino acids. The CDR3, as DNA: TGTGCCAGCAGCTCCCGGACTAGCGGAAGTCGGACCGGGGAGCTGTTTTTT. Amino acid sequence: CASSSRTSGSRTGELFF.

The chain has TRBV20-1 and TRBJ2-5; TRBD1 might be the D (5 bases). The CDR3 is 14 amino acids. The V gene's germline CDR1 is DFQATT and CDR2 SNEGSKA (reference sequence). Trimming left V 3 bases short and J 5 bases short, with 16 bases between. DNA of the CDR3: TGCAGTGCTAGTATAAGGGGCTCGGTGGAGACCCAGTACTTC. This translates into CSASIRGSVETQYF.

The rearrangement joins TRBV2 to TRBJ2-2; TRBD2 aligns across 7 bases. V was clipped by 0 bases and J by 3 bases; unmatched bases: 1. CDR1 is SNHLY, CDR2 FYNNEI, per germline. The CDR3 length is 15 residues. In DNA, the CDR3 is TGTGCCAGCAGTGAAGCGGGAGGGGACACCGGGGAGCTGTTTTTT. This encodes CASSEAGGDTGELFF.

The chain joins TRBV19 to TRBJ2-4; 10 nucleotides line up with TRBD2. The CDR3 consists of 15 residues. Germline CDR1 LNHDA, CDR2 SQIVND (reference sequence). V was pared by 0 bases and J by 6 bases, with 2 bases of the junction left unmatched. This CDR3 reads CASSIDLAGANIQYF. The DNA for the CDR3 is TGTGCCAGTAGTATAGATCTAGCGGGGGCAAACATTCAGTACTTC.

The chain carries TRBV4-1 and TRBJ1-5; possible D gene TRBD1, 5 bases. The germline CDR1 and CDR2 sequences are MGHRA and YSYEKL. CDR3 size: 17 residues. Trimming took off 1 base at V and 6 bases at J, with 19 bases between the two ends. The chain's CDR3 is CASSQGGGGARSQPQHF. The CDR3 nucleotides are TGCGCCAGCAGCCAAGGGGGAGGAGGGGCGAGAAGTCAGCCCCAGCATTTT.

The genes are TRBV21-1 and TRBJ2-2; the table names TRBD1, a call not compared with the DNA. TRBV21-1 is a pseudogene locus. The CDR3 runs to 16 residues. This CDR3 reads CASSKSRDRDTGELFF. CDR3 nucleotide sequence: TGTGCCAGCAGCAAATCACGGGACAGGGACACCGGGGAGCTGTTTTTT.

This chain links TRBV19 with TRBJ2-7; 16 bases are shared with TRBD2. The germline V gene has CDR1 LNHDA and CDR2 SQIVND (reference sequence). This CDR3 region has 17 residues. V dropped 5 bases and J dropped 3; count of bases not matched to a gene: 7. The CDR3 here is CASSSGTSGRASYEQYF. DNA for the CDR3: TGTGCCAGTAGTTCCGGGACTAGCGGGAGGGCAAGCTACGAGCAGTACTTC.

This chain joins TRBV25-1 and TRBJ2-5; TRBD2 aligns across 7 bases. The CDR3 length is 17 residues. The junction had 14 bases not matched to a gene; V was cut back by 5 bases and J by 2 bases. Germline CDR1 reads MGHDK; CDR2 reads SYGVNS. Here the CDR3 DNA reads TGTGCCAGCAGTCCATCGGGGGGTCGTGGGGCTCAAGAGACCCAGTACTTC. Translation: CASSPSGGRGAQETQYF.

The gene calls are TRBV3-1 (or the pseudogene TRBV3-2) and TRBJ2-1, with 9 nucleotides matching TRBD2. The junction had 11 bases not matched to a gene; V was cut back by 4 bases and J by 16 bases. The germline V gene has CDR1 LGHDT and CDR2 YNNKEL (reference sequence). There are 13 residues in the CDR3. CDR3 residues: CASSPAGGTSSFF. The CDR3 region has the DNA TGTGCCAGCAGCCCGGCGGGCGGGACTAGCTCCTTCTTC.

This clone was seen only a few times. The chain recombines TRBV5-1 with TRBJ2-5; no clear D gene. CDR1 SGHRS and CDR2 YFSETQ come from the germline V gene. CDR3 size: 13 residues. V lost 3 bases and J 5 bases, leaving 11 bases between the germline ends. The CDR3 region is CASSYAPGETQYF. CDR3 DNA: TGCGCCAGCAGCTATGCACCCGGGGAGACCCAGTACTTC. The variable domain in full, with the rest retrieved from reference TRBV5-1 and TRBJ2-5, is KAGVTQTPRYLIKTRGQQVTLSCSPISGHRSVSWYQQTPGQGLQFLFEYFSETQRNKGNFPGRFSGRQFSNSRSEMNVSTLELGDSALYLCASSYAPGETQYFGPGTRLLVL.

The rearrangement links TRBV7-2 to TRBJ1-3; D remains unclear. Germline-derived CDR1 and CDR2 are SGHTA and FQGNSA. Trimming removed 2 bases from V and 0 bases from J, with 8 bases in between. CDR3 length: 15 residues. The DNA of the CDR3 is TGTGCCAGCAGCTTAAACAGCCACTCTGGAAACACCATATATTTT. It encodes CASSLNSHSGNTIYF.

The chain couples TRBV19 to TRBJ2-1; possibly TRBD2 for D (5 bases). This CDR3 has 16 residues. The germline V gene encodes CDR1 LNHDA and CDR2 SQIVND (reference sequence). V was clipped by 5 bases and J by 5 bases, with 19 bases between them. The CDR3 loop reads CASSPLGGSKDNEQFF. In nucleotides, the CDR3 is TGTGCCAGTAGTCCCCTTGGCGGGTCCAAGGACAATGAGCAGTTCTTC.

This clone was counted a single time. This chain links TRBV7-8 with TRBJ2-5; 8 nucleotides line up with TRBD1. Germline V gene sequence: CDR1 SGHVS, CDR2 FQNEAQ. J lost 5 bases, V lost 1 base, and 6 bases had no gene match. The CDR3 length is 15 residues. The CDR3 sequence: CASSLGRQGQETQYF. The CDR3 nucleotides are TGTGCCAGCAGCTTAGGACGACAGGGGCAGGAGACCCAGTACTTC.